Reported below is one TCR beta chain. The target of this receptor is not known. The record has no base qualities; no much larger clone is one base away. The trial excluded patients who had a history of autoimmune disease or were on systemic immunosuppression. Peripheral blood for TCR sequencing was collected from all dose cohorts at baseline, on cycle 4 day 1, and on cycle 7 day 1. The samples were taken from a phase I, first-in-human, multicenter, open-label dose-escalation trial of ivuxolimab. Adults with locally advanced or metastatic head and neck squamous cell, hepatocellular, melanoma or renal cell carcinoma were enrolled in the trial. CD4+ and CD8+ T cells were sorted separately from peripheral blood before TCR sequencing. The source of the sample is a study of OX40 agonist ivuxolimab in advanced cancers. Background on the whole study: Ivuxolimab was a fully human IgG2 agonistic monoclonal antibody targeting the costimulatory receptor OX40 (CD134). Patients were allowed to have had prior anti-PD-1, anti-PD-L1 or anti-CTLA-4 therapy, and around 40% of the dose-escalation patients had previously received checkpoint inhibitors. The purpose of peripheral TCRbeta sequencing was to test whether ivuxolimab changed TCR sequence diversity and led to clonal T-cell expansion. Partial responses occurred in three dose-escalation patients, of whom one had hepatocellular carcinoma and two had cutaneous melanoma. Of the approximately 50 patients in dose escalation, about 20 had hepatocellular carcinoma, about 15 had melanoma, 9 had renal cell carcinoma and 9 had head and neck cancer. The dose-escalation cohort was around 84% male with a mean age of about 58 years, ranging from roughly 20 to 80. The monotherapy dose-escalation portion (N of about 50 patients) of the phase I ivuxolimab trial is reported in the paper. Intravenous ivuxolimab was administered to patients every 2 weeks at six dose levels: 0.01, 0.1, 0.3, 1.5, 3 and 10 mg/kg.

To sequence the TCRbeta CDR3 region, genomic DNA was isolated from the sorted cells. The immunoSEQ Assay was used to sequence the TCRbeta CDR3 regions. Sourced from immuneACCESS, this table was stored by TCRdb with only in-frame sequences that have V and J called. A share of the clones is absent; for the studies checked, an unresolved V gene accounts for under half, and the remainder has no known explanation. Counted in this sample were over 50,000 clones; roughly 84% of them appeared once. Of the sample, roughly 0.53% is held by the ten largest clones. What the study reported, not specific to this receptor: In the 0.1-3.0 mg/kg groups, partial responders had among the lowest normalized peripheral clonal expansion, particularly in CD8+ T cells. On average, CD8+ T cells showed more expanded clones than CD4+ T cells after ivuxolimab. At doses of 0.1 to 3.0 mg/kg, clonal expansion of both CD4+ and CD8+ T cells in blood was seen between baseline and week 6. Which antigens the clonally expanded peripheral T cells were specific for was not determined. Low levels of normalized T-cell clonal expansion were also seen in some patients who did not respond.

From a lookup of the germline V gene, CDR1 and CDR2 are SGHRS and YFSETQ. Including the terminal cysteine and phenylalanine, the CDR3 comprises 14 residues. Kept here is only the CDR3 DNA, which spans 42 bases and is read in frame from base 1. V and J are trimmed by 3 bases and 4 bases, and the gene matches miss 4 bases of the junction. The TCR was taken from an adult with an advanced solid tumor such as melanoma, head and neck, liver or kidney cancer. The specimen comprised CD4+ or CD8+ T cells sorted from blood, sampled in a trial of the OX40 agonist ivuxolimab. The chain uses TRBV5-1 and TRBJ1-3, with 7 bases matching TRBD1. The nucleotide sequence reads as follows: TGCGCCAGCAGCTCACAGGGGCCAGGAAACACCATATATTTT. It specifies CASSSQGPGNTIYF.